This T cell receptor (beta chain) is drawn from a study of T cells after yellow fever vaccination. The CDR3 is 14 amino acids. Germline CDR1 and CDR2: MNHNS and SASEGT. The V end lost 3 bases, the J end lost 6 bases, and 11 bases lay between the germline ends. Study-wide findings and caveats: Subsequent booster samples again held most clones from primary vaccination (around 96% CD4, roughly 91% CD8).

This clonotype appeared many times. What it recognizes is unknown. TCRdb re-analysed the 5' RACE reads in MiXCR, keeping a single row per CDR3 protein. The table includes about 350,000 distinct CDR3 sequences, approximately 13% detected once. J is TRBJ2-2 and V is TRBV6-1; D could derive from TRBD1 or TRBD2 (7 bases each). The source was CD4+ T cells sorted from PBMCs, collected 15 days after the yellow fever booster vaccination. The source is a man aged 18 to 30 who received the YFV17D yellow fever vaccine. CDR3 sequence: CASSEGGGAGELFF. CDR3 coding DNA: TGTGCCAGCAGTGAGGGAGGGGGCGCCGGGGAGCTGTTTTTT.